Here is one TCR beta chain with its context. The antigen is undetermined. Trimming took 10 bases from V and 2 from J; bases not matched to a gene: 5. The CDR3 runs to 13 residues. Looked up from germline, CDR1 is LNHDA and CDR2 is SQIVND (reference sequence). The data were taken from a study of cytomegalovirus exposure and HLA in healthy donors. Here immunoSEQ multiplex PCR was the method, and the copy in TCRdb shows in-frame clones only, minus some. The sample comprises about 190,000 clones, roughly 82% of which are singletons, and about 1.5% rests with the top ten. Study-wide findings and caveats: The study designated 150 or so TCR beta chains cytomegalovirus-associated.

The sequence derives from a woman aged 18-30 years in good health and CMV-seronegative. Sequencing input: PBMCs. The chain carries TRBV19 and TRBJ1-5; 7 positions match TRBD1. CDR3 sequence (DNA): TGTGCCACCCAAGGACAGGGCAATCAGCCCCAGCATTTT. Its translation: CATQGQGNQPQHF.